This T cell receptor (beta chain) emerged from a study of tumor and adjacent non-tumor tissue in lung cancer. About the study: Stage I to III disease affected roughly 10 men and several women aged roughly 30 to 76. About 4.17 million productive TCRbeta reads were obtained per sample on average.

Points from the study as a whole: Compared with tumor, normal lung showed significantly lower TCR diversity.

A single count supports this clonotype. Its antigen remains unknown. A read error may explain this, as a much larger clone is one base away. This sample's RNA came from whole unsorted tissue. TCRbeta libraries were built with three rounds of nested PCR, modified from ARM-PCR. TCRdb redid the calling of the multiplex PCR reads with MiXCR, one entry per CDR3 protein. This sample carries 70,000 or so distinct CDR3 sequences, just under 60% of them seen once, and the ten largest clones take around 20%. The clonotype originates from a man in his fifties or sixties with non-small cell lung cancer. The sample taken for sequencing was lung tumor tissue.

CDR3 DNA: TGTGCCAGCAGGTTGGCATGGGGCCCCACTGAAGCTTTCTTT. As protein: CASRLAWGPTEAFF. V is TRBV12-3 or TRBV12-4 and J is TRBJ1-1; a possible D gene is TRBD1 (5 bases). CDR3 length: 14 residues. Trimming removed 6 bases at V and 4 bases at J, with 15 bases between.